The 12 T cell receptor beta chains below all came from one sample that was sequenced in a study of beta chain features in type 1 diabetes. Overall study results and limits: In all four CD4+ subsets, TCRB CDR3 length was significantly, moderately reduced in type 1 diabetes.

The study reverse transcribed the entire isolated RNA, so it sequenced expressed TCRB transcripts. Profiled with immunoSEQ multiplex PCR; TCRdb holds only in-frame clones, not every one. Counted here are about 740,000 clones, around 15% occurring once; the ten biggest clones make up less than 0.025%. These receptors are not linked to any known antigen. The sequenced material came from naive CD4+ T cells from blood. These receptors were taken from a young man with type 1 diabetes.

The rearrangement uses TRBV6-5 and TRBJ2-5, with 7 bases matching TRBD1. Trimming at V came to 6 bases and at J to 5 bases, leaving 6 bases not matched to a gene. This CDR3 is 13 amino acids long. CDR1 and CDR2 (germline): MNHEY, SVGAGI. Here the CDR3 DNA reads TGTGCCAGCAGCTTACTACAGGGGGAGACCCAGTACTTC. Its protein product is CASSLLQGETQYF.

This clone was observed a handful of times. The J gene is TRBJ2-2, the V gene TRBV7-9; either TRBD1 or TRBD2 may supply D (6 bases each). Trimming shortened V by 5 bases and J by 6 bases, and 19 bases separated the two germline ends. Germline lookup yields CDR1 SEHNR and CDR2 FQNEAQ (reference sequence). The CDR3 consists of 16 residues. The CDR3 DNA is TGTGCCAGCAGCACACGGACAGCAGGGGAGGCCGGGGAGCTGTTTTTT. Protein sequence: CASSTRTAGEAGELFF. Together with reference TRBV7-9 and TRBJ2-2, the CDR3 gives the full variable domain: DTGVSQNPRHKITKRGQNVTFRCDPISEHNRLYWYRQTLGQGPEFLTYFQNEAQLEKSRLLSDRFSAERPKGSFSTLEIQRTEQGDSAMYLCASSTRTAGEAGELFFGEGSRLTVL.

This clone was recorded a few times. The J gene is TRBJ2-1, the V gene TRBV30; 8 bases are shared with TRBD2. The trim removed 8 bases at V and 1 base at J, leaving 4 bases unmatched. Germline V lookup: CDR1 GTSNPN, CDR2 SVGIG (reference sequence). This CDR3 spans 13 amino acids. CDR3 protein: CARAGDSYNEQFF. CDR3 bases: TGTGCCAGAGCGGGGGATTCCTACAATGAGCAGTTCTTC.

The rearrangement uses TRBV6-1 and TRBJ2-7; 7 bases align to TRBD1. V gave up 0 bases and J gave up 3 bases; unmatched junction bases: 5. Per germline, CDR1 MNHNS and CDR2 SASEGT. The CDR3 has 15 residues. The CDR3, as DNA: TGTGCCAGCAGTGAAGCGGGACAGAGGCTCTACGAGCAGTACTTC. Encoded protein: CASSEAGQRLYEQYF.

V is TRBV27 and J is TRBJ1-2; D remains ambiguous. The CDR3 contains 14 residues. CDR1 and CDR2 from the germline V gene are MNHEY and SMNVEV (reference sequence). V lost 6 bases to trimming and J lost 4 bases, with 15 bases between them. This CDR3 is CASREDVLGYGYTF. The DNA for the CDR3 is TGTGCCAGCAGGGAGGATGTCCTAGGCTATGGCTACACCTTC.

The V gene is TRBV9, the J gene TRBJ2-7; 11 positions match TRBD2. The ends lost 1 base at V and 7 bases at J; junction bases unmatched: 13. CDR1 and CDR2 from the germline V gene are SGDLS and YYNGEE. The CDR3 has 17 amino acids. CDR3 in amino acids: CASSVTSGGQTRGEQYF. The CDR3 coding sequence is TGTGCCAGCAGCGTAACTAGCGGGGGACAAACTCGAGGGGAGCAGTACTTC.

About this clone itself: The same CDR3 arises from other DNA sequences in this sample as well. The V gene is TRBV20-1, the J gene TRBJ2-3; D remains ambiguous. The CDR3 is 11 residues long. The V gene's germline CDR1 is DFQATT and CDR2 SNEGSKA (reference sequence). Trimming shortened V by 0 bases and J by 7 bases, and 5 bases separated the two germline ends. As DNA, the CDR3 is TGCAGTGCTAGAGATGGCCATACGCAGTATTTT. This encodes CSARDGHTQYF.

This rearrangement joins TRBV4-1 to TRBJ2-6; D not resolved. V gave up 0 bases and J gave up 3 bases, with 12 bases separating them. CDR3 length: 17 residues. Germline V gives CDR1 MGHRA, CDR2 YSYEKL. The CDR3 is CASSQDEPRRGANVLTF. The CDR3 DNA is TGCGCCAGCAGCCAAGATGAACCTAGGCGTGGGGCCAACGTCCTGACTTTC.

This clone appeared a few times. The V and J genes are TRBV6-6 and TRBJ2-5; 10 nucleotides match TRBD1. This CDR3 has 16 amino acids. Germline values: CDR1 MNHNY, CDR2 SVGAGI (reference sequence). The V gene end was trimmed by 0 bases and the J gene end by 4 bases; junction bases not matched to a gene: 5. This CDR3 is CASSYSRQGAGETQYF. The CDR3 coding sequence is TGTGCCAGCAGTTACTCGAGACAGGGGGCGGGAGAGACCCAGTACTTC.

Of note for this clone: Other nucleotide sequences in the sample specify the same CDR3. The CDR3 region is CASSFGGTGAYEQYF. The CDR3 coding sequence is TGTGCCAGCAGTTTCGGGGGGACAGGGGCCTACGAGCAGTACTTC. This chain uses TRBV28 with TRBJ2-7, with TRBD1 matching over 10 bases. J gave up 2 bases and V 3 bases, and 4 bases lay outside the gene matches. The CDR3 loop spans 15 amino acids. Per germline, CDR1 MDHEN and CDR2 SYDVKM.

V and J are TRBV5-1 and TRBJ2-1, with D unresolved. The V gene lost 4 bases and the J gene lost 10 bases, with 15 bases spanning the gap. CDR1 is SGHRS and CDR2 is YFSETQ in the germline V gene. The CDR3 is 13 residues long. The CDR3: CASSVSALLEQFF. The CDR3 bases are TGCGCCAGCAGCGTGAGCGCTCTTCTCGAGCAGTTCTTC.

The genes are TRBV6-5 and TRBJ1-2; 11 nucleotides align to TRBD1. Germline CDR1 MNHEY, CDR2 SVGAGI. Unmatched junction bases numbered 6, after V lost 6 bases and J lost 6 bases. The CDR3 runs to 14 residues. In DNA form, the CDR3 reads TGTGCCAGCAGCTTTGGGACAGGGGGGGATGGCTACACCTTC. Its translation: CASSFGTGGDGYTF.